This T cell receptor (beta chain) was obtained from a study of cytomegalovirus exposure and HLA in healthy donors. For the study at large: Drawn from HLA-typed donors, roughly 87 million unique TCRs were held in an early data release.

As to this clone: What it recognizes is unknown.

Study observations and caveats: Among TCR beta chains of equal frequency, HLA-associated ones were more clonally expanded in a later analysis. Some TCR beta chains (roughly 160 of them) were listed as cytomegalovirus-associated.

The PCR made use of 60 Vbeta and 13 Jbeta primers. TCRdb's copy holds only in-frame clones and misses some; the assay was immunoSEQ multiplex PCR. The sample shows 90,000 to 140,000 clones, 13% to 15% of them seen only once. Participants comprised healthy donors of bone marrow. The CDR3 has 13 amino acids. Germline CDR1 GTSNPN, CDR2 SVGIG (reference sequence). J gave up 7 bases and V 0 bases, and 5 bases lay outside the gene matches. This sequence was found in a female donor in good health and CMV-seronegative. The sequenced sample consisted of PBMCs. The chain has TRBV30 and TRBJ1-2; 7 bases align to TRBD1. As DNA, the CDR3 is TGTGCCTGGAGTGTACAGGGGCGCATTGGCTACACCTTC. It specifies CAWSVQGRIGYTF.